This is a list of T cell receptor beta chains from one sample in a study of T cells in Graves' hyperthyroidism and ophthalmopathy. Each CDR3 protein is one row after TCRdb ran MiXCR on the multiplex PCR reads. The repertoire consists of 500,000 to 600,000 distinct CDR3 sequences, with under 60% occurring once and the leading ten covering 19%. Material for sequencing was peripheral blood or thyroid tissue (not recorded which). The receptors originated from an adult woman with Graves' disease, either hyperthyroidism or ophthalmopathy (not recorded which). The CDR3 runs from the conserved cysteine through the conserved F or W. D genes are given only for firm matches. Part of the rows lack a size; the others show once, few, many or a class for expanded clones.

NA,NA,TRBJ1-6,TRBV11-2,TGTGCCAGCAGATCACTAGCGGGGGCTAATTCACCCCTCCACTTT,CASRSLAGANSPLHF
NA,TRBD1,TRBJ2-5,TRBV19,TGTGCCAGTAGTGCCGGACAGGGGTTACAAGAGACCCAGTACTTC,CASSAGQGLQETQYF
NA,TRBD1,TRBJ2-5,TRBV14,TGTGCCAGCAGCAGATTGACAGGGGGCCAAGAGACCCAGTACTTC,CASSRLTGGQETQYF
many,NA,TRBJ1-4,TRBV10-3,TGTGCCATCATGGACAGCCTTAATGAAAAACTGTTTTTT,CAIMDSLNEKLFF
many,NA,TRBJ2-7,TRBV7-3,TGTGCCAGCAGTTTGGTACCCACGGGGGCGTACGAGCAGTACTTC,CASSLVPTGAYEQYF
NA,TRBD1,TRBJ1-2,TRBV20-1,TGCAGCCGAACCCCAGGGGGCTATGGCTACACCTTC,CSRTPGGYGYTF
NA,TRBD2,TRBJ2-1,TRBV15,TGTGCCACCAGCAGAGGCCTGGGCGGGAGAGGGAATGAGCAGTTCTTC,CATSRGLGGRGNEQFF
once,TRBD1,TRBJ2-5,TRBV25-1,TGTGCCAGCTATTCGGACAGGGAAGAGACCCAGTACTTC,CASYSDREETQYF
many,NA,TRBJ1-5,TRBV27,TGTGCCAGCAGTGAACAGGGAGGAGAGCCCCAGCATTTT,CASSEQGGEPQHF
NA,NA,TRBJ1-2,TRBV6-6,TGTGCCAGCATCCCGACTTTGGCTAACTATGGCTACACCTTC,CASIPTLANYGYTF
NA,NA,TRBJ2-7,TRBV7-3,TGTGCCAGCAGCTTGCGGGCCAGGGGGGCCTACGAGCAGTACTTC,CASSLRARGAYEQYF
many,NA,TRBJ2-5,TRBV12-3/TRBV12-4,TGTGCCAGCAGTTTAGTGGAGGGCCTCGGGGTCGAGACCCAGTACTTC,CASSLVEGLGVETQYF
many,TRBD1,TRBJ2-2,TRBV5-6,TGTGCCAGCAGCTCGACAGGGTTCCGCACCGGGGAGCTGTTTTTT,CASSSTGFRTGELFF
NA,TRBD1,TRBJ2-5,TRBV29-1,TGCAGCGCGAGATCCGGGACAGGGGGCTGGGAGACCCAGTACTTC,CSARSGTGGWETQYF
many,TRBD2,TRBJ2-7,TRBV5-6,TGTGCCAGCAGCTCGGGACTAGCGGGAGTCTACGAGCAGTACTTC,CASSSGLAGVYEQYF
many,NA,TRBJ1-5,TRBV27,TGTGCCAGCAGCCCGAGACGAGGGCCAGAGAGCAATCAGCCCCAGCATTTT,CASSPRRGPESNQPQHF
many,NA,TRBJ2-7,TRBV5-6,TGTGCCAGCAGCTTGGTTGGGGAAAACTACGAGCAGTACTTC,CASSLVGENYEQYF
NA,NA,TRBJ1-2,TRBV28,TGTGCCAGCACCCCATGGCAGGAAAACTATGGCTACACCTTC,CASTPWQENYGYTF
NA,NA,TRBJ2-3,TRBV28,TGTGCCAGCAGTCGCAGGGGATCGGCGCAGTATTTT,CASSRRGSAQYF